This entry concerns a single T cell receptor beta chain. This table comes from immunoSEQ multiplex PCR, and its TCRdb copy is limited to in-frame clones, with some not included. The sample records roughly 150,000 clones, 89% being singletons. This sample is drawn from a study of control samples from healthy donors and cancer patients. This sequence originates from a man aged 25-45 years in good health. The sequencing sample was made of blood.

In DNA, the CDR3 is TGTGCCAGCAGTTACTCGACCGGACTCGAGCAGTACTTC. Its translation: CASSYSTGLEQYF. The genes are TRBV6-5 and TRBJ2-7; perhaps TRBD2 as D (5 bases). This CDR3 contains 13 residues. Germline V gene lookup returns CDR1 MNHEY and CDR2 SVGAGI. V lost 0 bases and J 6 bases, leaving 9 bases between the germline ends.